This TCR beta chain was retrieved from a study of blood T cells in healthy people across ages. Combining a sample-barcoded 5' primer with a J-beta primer mix, a second PCR ran for roughly 7 to 11 cycles. A tag from a template-switch adaptor with 12 random nucleotides marked each cDNA molecule. TCRdb fed the 5' RACE reads into MiXCR, producing one record per CDR3 protein. The data contain hundreds of thousands of distinct CDR3 sequences, roughly 52% of them singletons. General study results and limits: Comparison with aged donors showed that long-lived donors had more naive CD4+ cells and higher diversity.

The CDR3 is made up of 16 amino acids. Trimming pared 2 bases from V and 7 bases from J, leaving 18 bases between. The germline V gene has CDR1 MNHGY and CDR2 SAAAGT. In its sample, this clonotype was seen a few times. Its antigen is not known. The J gene is TRBJ1-5, the V gene TRBV6-8; D is perhaps TRBD1 (5 bases). The receptor's source is a man under 40 in good health. Sequences were obtained from blood. The CDR3 DNA reads as TGTGCCAGCAGTTACCGGACAAGTTGGGGTAAACAGCCCCAGCATTTT. Translation: CASSYRTSWGKQPQHF.